The source of this T cell receptor (beta chain) is a study of blood T cell repertoires in COVID-19. Trimming cost V 5 bases and J 11 bases, with 22 bases left between them. The CDR3 runs to 15 residues. In germline, CDR1 is SGHTA, CDR2 FQGNSA. The data were produced by immunoSEQ multiplex PCR, yet TCRdb's version contains in-frame clones alone and is incomplete. The data show roughly 70,000 clones, about 85% seen once. The source is an older man with active COVID-19. Sequenced sample: peripheral blood. The J gene is TRBJ2-4, the V gene TRBV7-2; tentatively, D is TRBD1 (7 bases). Written as DNA, the CDR3 is TGTGCCAGCAGCACCAGACCGAGAGGAGGGGGCGTTCAGTACTTC. The encoded protein is CASSTRPRGGGVQYF.